This passage covers 9 T cell receptor beta chains from one sample sequenced in a study of tumour-infiltrating T cells in Burkitt lymphoma. This table comes from immunoSEQ multiplex PCR, and its TCRdb copy is limited to in-frame clones, with some not included. The top ten clones hold roughly 40% of a sample with around 8,000 clones, 73% of them seen once. Sequencing used tumor tissue. Source of these receptors: a human donor with diffuse large B-cell lymphoma.

V usage is TRBV2 and J usage is TRBJ2-3, with unresolved D. V lost 7 bases, J lost 2 bases, and 13 bases lay in between. Germline V lookup: CDR1 SNHLY, CDR2 FYNNEI. This CDR3 spans 14 amino acids. This CDR3 reads CASKWEGITDTQYF. In DNA, the CDR3 is TGTGCCAGCAAGTGGGAAGGAATCACAGATACGCAGTATTTT.

This clone was counted a few times. Additional DNA sequences in this sample encode the identical CDR3. This chain connects TRBV5-1 to TRBJ2-5; 11 nucleotides align to TRBD2. CDR3 length: 15 residues. Germline-derived CDR1 and CDR2 are SGHRS and YFSETQ. With 0 bases clipped from V and 5 bases from J, the junction kept 3 bases outside the gene matches. CDR3 in amino acids: CASSLARTSGETQYF. The CDR3 bases are TGCGCCAGCAGCTTGGCCAGGACTAGCGGGGAGACCCAGTACTTC.

This clone occurred a few times. The chain recombines TRBV18 with TRBJ2-1, with D tentatively TRBD2 (7 bases). The CDR3 sequence is 14 residues long. Per the germline V gene, CDR1 is KGHSH and CDR2 is LQKENI. V lost 0 bases and J 9 bases, leaving 12 bases between the germline ends. The CDR3 bases are TGTGCCAGCTCACCACCTGCGGGGGCGGGTGAGCAGTTCTTC. This sequence encodes CASSPPAGAGEQFF.

This clone has just one count. This chain links TRBV10-1 with TRBJ2-6; no firm D call. Trimming removed 5 bases from V and 5 bases from J, with 22 bases in between. CDR3 length equals 18 residues. CDR1 WNHNN and CDR2 SYGVQD come from the germline V gene (reference sequence). CDR3 sequence (DNA): TGCGCCAGCAGTTTCAACGGAAGCGCACAAAGTCGGGCCAACGTCCTGACTTTC. This codes for CASSFNGSAQSRANVLTF.

This clone came up a few times. The J gene is TRBJ1-2, the V gene TRBV5-1; TRBD1 aligns across 10 bases. V lost 3 bases and J lost 4; bases outside the gene matches: 6. The CDR3 is 15 residues long. The germline gives CDR1 SGHRS, CDR2 YFSETQ. The CDR3 DNA follows: TGCGCCAGCAGCTGGGGACAGGGGCAGTTCTATGGCTACACCTTC. It specifies CASSWGQGQFYGYTF.

The chain joins TRBV19 to TRBJ1-1; 7 bases are shared with TRBD1. This CDR3 comprises 14 residues. Germline V gene lookup returns CDR1 LNHDA and CDR2 SQIVND (reference sequence). The trim removed 6 bases at V and 11 bases at J, leaving 15 bases unmatched. The CDR3 DNA follows: TGTGCCAGTAGCAGACTTGGGACAGAGAAGTTGGCTTTCTTT. The encoded protein is CASSRLGTEKLAFF.

Only a few counts were recorded for this clone. The chain employs TRBV2 and TRBJ1-2, with TRBD1 matching 7 bases. The V segment lost 6 bases and the J segment 2 bases; nucleotides outside the gene matches: 12. Per the germline V gene, CDR1 is SNHLY and CDR2 is FYNNEI. CDR3 length: 16 amino acids. The CDR3: CASSDTQGSRNYGYTF. The CDR3 nucleotides read TGTGCCAGCAGCGACACACAGGGGTCGAGGAACTATGGCTACACCTTC.

The chain is built from TRBV27 and TRBJ2-7, with D possibly TRBD2 on 5 matching bases. From germline, CDR1 is MNHEY and CDR2 SMNVEV (reference sequence). V lost 0 bases, J lost 10 bases, and 13 bases lay in between. There are 13 residues in the CDR3. CDR3 sequence reads: CASSLSKSGSQYF. CDR3 DNA: TGTGCCAGCAGTTTATCGAAAAGTGGGAGTCAGTACTTC.

This chain uses TRBV11-3 with TRBJ1-1; perhaps TRBD1 as D (6 bases). Trimming cost V 5 bases and J 1 base, with 11 bases left between them. Germline V gives CDR1 SGHNT, CDR2 YENEEA. This CDR3 region has 14 residues. The CDR3: CASSLSGQNTEAFF. The CDR3, as DNA: TGTGCCAGCAGCCTCTCGGGACAGAACACTGAAGCTTTCTTT.